This T cell receptor (beta chain) was captured by sequencing in a study of cytomegalovirus exposure and HLA in healthy donors. Broader study findings: Prior analysis indicated that the majority of TCR beta V segments exhibited productivity approximately 87% or approximately 30% of the time.

V dropped 11 bases and J dropped 0; count of bases not matched to a gene: 9. The CDR3 has 16 amino acids. Looked up from germline, CDR1 is LNHDA and CDR2 is SQIVND (reference sequence). Amplification used 60 Vbeta primers and 13 Jbeta primers. The assay was immunoSEQ multiplex PCR, and TCRdb's table has in-frame clones only and misses some. The table shows roughly 250,000 clones, with 75% to 85% occurring only once. As concerns this clone: Its target is not known.

Source material: PBMCs. The V and J genes are TRBV19 and TRBJ2-1; TRBD2 aligns across 11 bases. This receptor was identified in a girl aged 2 to 9 in good health and CMV-seronegative. The CDR3 DNA reads TGTGCCTCGGGGCTAGCGGGGGGAAACTCCTACAATGAGCAGTTCTTC. It yields the protein CASGLAGGNSYNEQFF.